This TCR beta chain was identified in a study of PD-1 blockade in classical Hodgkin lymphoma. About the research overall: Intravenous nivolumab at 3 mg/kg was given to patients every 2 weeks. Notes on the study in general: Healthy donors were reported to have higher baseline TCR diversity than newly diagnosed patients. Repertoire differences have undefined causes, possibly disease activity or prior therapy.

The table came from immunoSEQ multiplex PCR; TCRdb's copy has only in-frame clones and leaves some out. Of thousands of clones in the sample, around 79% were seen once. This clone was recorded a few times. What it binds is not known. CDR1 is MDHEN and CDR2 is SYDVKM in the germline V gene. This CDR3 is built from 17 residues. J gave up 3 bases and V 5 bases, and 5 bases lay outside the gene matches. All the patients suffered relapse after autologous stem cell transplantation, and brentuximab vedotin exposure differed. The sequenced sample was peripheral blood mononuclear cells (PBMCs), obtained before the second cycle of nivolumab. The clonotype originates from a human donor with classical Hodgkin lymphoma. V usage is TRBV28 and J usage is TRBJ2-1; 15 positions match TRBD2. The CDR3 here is CASSIGLAGGFYNEQFF. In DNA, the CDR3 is TGTGCCAGCAGTATAGGACTAGCGGGGGGGTTCTACAATGAGCAGTTCTTC.